The 20 T cell receptor beta chains reported below all come from one sample, sequenced in a study of Graves' ophthalmopathy and Graves' hyperthyroidism. From RNA, the CDR3 regions of TCR beta chains were amplified and sequenced. Amplification began with first-round RT-PCR using HTBI primers, then second-round multiplex PCR was performed. Using its own MiXCR run on the multiplex PCR reads, TCRdb lists one record per CDR3 protein. Found here are 580,000 or so distinct CDR3 sequences, roughly 40% of them singletons; the top ten hold about 4.1%. The source material was peripheral blood or thyroid tissue (not recorded which). Receptor source: an adult man with Graves' hyperthyroidism.

This clonotype was seen a handful of times. V gene TRBV4-1 combines with J gene TRBJ2-2; no clear D. Trimming took 0 bases from V and 3 from J, leaving 8 bases between them. Looked up from germline, CDR1 is MGHRA and CDR2 is YSYEKL. The CDR3 is made up of 15 amino acids. DNA for the CDR3: TGCGCCAGCAGCCAAGATCAAGGGTACACCGGGGAGCTGTTTTTT. It is translated as CASSQDQGYTGELFF.

This clonotype occurred once. This rearrangement joins TRBV7-9 to TRBJ2-1; TRBD1 agrees at 8 bases. V lost 2 bases, J lost 0 bases, and 15 bases stayed unmatched. Per germline, CDR1 SEHNR and CDR2 FQNEAQ (reference sequence). The CDR3 is made up of 20 amino acids. This CDR3 reads CASSLITGTGKPSSYNEQFF. CDR3 nucleotides: TGTGCCAGCAGCTTAATAACCGGGACAGGAAAACCGAGCTCCTACAATGAGCAGTTCTTC.

This chain connects TRBV9 to TRBJ1-1; D unresolved. CDR3 length equals 14 residues. Germline V CDR1 and CDR2: SGDLS, YYNGEE. V was cut by 0 bases and J by 4 bases, with 10 bases left in between. For the CDR3, the DNA is TGTGCCAGCAGCGTAGCGGGGTCGGGCACTGAAGCTTTCTTT. Amino acid sequence: CASSVAGSGTEAFF.

Remarks on this clonotype: An end of the junction differs from the germline gene, which may be a read error. The chain combines TRBV5-1 with TRBJ1-3; D is unresolved. The CDR3 spans 15 residues. The germline V gene has CDR1 SGHRS and CDR2 YFSETQ. The CDR3 nucleotides read TGTGCCAGCAGCCCGGTAGGCGACTCTGGAAACACCATATATTTT. This encodes CASSPVGDSGNTIYF. Full variable domain (remainder filled in from reference TRBV5-1 and TRBJ1-3): KAGVTQTPRYLIKTRGQQVTLSCSPISGHRSVSWYQQTPGQGLQFLFEYFSETQRNKGNFPGRFSGRQFSNSRSEMNVSTLELGDSALYLCASSPVGDSGNTIYFGEGSWLTVV.

This clonotype was detected many times. V gene TRBV2 combines with J gene TRBJ1-1; D remains unclear. CDR1 and CDR2 (germline): SNHLY, FYNNEI. Between the trimmed V and J ends, which lost 4 bases and 5 bases, there was a span of 5 bases. The CDR3 consists of 11 residues. This CDR3 is CASSVATEAFF. The CDR3 nucleotides are TGTGCCAGCAGTGTTGCGACTGAAGCTTTCTTT.

This clonotype has a count of ten or more. The chain has TRBV29-1 and TRBJ1-1; TRBD1 matches at 7 bases. The CDR3 is made up of 10 amino acids. The V and J ends lost 5 bases and 8 bases, in that order; junction bases with no gene match: 2. Germline V CDR1 and CDR2: SQVTM, ANQGSEA. The CDR3 DNA sequence: TGCAGCGTTTCGACAGGGGAAGCTTTCTTT. This encodes CSVSTGEAFF.

The V and J genes are TRBV13 and TRBJ1-5, with 11 bases lining up with TRBD1. The V and J ends lost 8 bases and 10 bases, in that order; junction bases with no gene match: 7. From germline, CDR1 is PRHDT and CDR2 FYEKMQ (reference sequence). The CDR3 consists of 13 residues. The CDR3 nucleotides are TGTGCCAGCTCACCGGGACAGGGGGATCCCCAGCATTTT. Translated, it gives CASSPGQGDPQHF.

The V and J genes are TRBV2 and TRBJ1-2; 9 positions match TRBD1. CDR1 is SNHLY and CDR2 is FYNNEI in the germline V gene. This CDR3 has 14 amino acids. V lost 7 bases and J lost 6; bases outside the gene matches: 9. Here the CDR3 DNA reads TGTGCCAGCAAGTCGGGACAGGGAGACGATGGCTACACCTTC. Its translation: CASKSGQGDDGYTF.

The genes are TRBV5-1 and TRBJ2-7, with D tentatively TRBD1 (6 bases). Germline V gives CDR1 SGHRS, CDR2 YFSETQ. Trimming took off 2 bases at V and 5 bases at J, with 14 bases between the two ends. The CDR3 length is 14 residues. The CDR3 spells CASSFAPGDNEQYF. The CDR3, as DNA: TGCGCCAGCAGCTTCGCACCAGGGGACAACGAGCAGTACTTC.

This rearrangement joins TRBV7-9 to TRBJ2-7; 8 positions match TRBD1. The CDR3 has 15 residues. Germline CDR1 and CDR2: SEHNR and FQNEAQ (reference sequence). J lost 3 bases, V lost 5 bases, and 9 bases had no gene match. This CDR3 reads CASSIGQGQHYEQYF. DNA of the CDR3: TGTGCCAGCAGCATCGGACAGGGTCAGCACTACGAGCAGTACTTC.

This clonotype was seen only once. The V call is TRBV15, the J call TRBJ2-5; D not certain. Germline CDR1 is LNHNV and CDR2 is YYDKDF (reference sequence). The CDR3 loop spans 12 amino acids. Trimming cost V 5 bases and J 0 bases, with 4 bases left between them. CDR3 region: CATSLDQETQYF. The DNA of the CDR3 is TGTGCCACCAGCCTAGACCAAGAGACCCAGTACTTC.

The J gene is TRBJ2-2, the V gene TRBV20-1; D may be TRBD1 (5 bases). The germline V and J ends were trimmed by 0 bases and 8 bases, with 10 bases remaining between them. Germline V gives CDR1 DFQATT, CDR2 SNEGSKA (reference sequence). This CDR3 region has 13 residues. The CDR3 here is CSARDGATGELFF. The DNA for the CDR3 is TGCAGTGCTAGAGATGGGGCGACAGGGGAGCTGTTTTTT.

This clonotype was seen many times. The V and J genes are TRBV12-3 or TRBV12-4 and TRBJ2-7; D could derive from TRBD1 or TRBD2 (5 bases each). The V and J ends lost 4 bases and 2 bases respectively, with 18 bases between them. CDR3 size: 16 residues. For the CDR3, the DNA is TGTGCCAGCAGTTCTCTTGGATTCCGGGGCCCCTACGAGCAGTACTTC. Its translation is CASSSLGFRGPYEQYF.

The chain is built from TRBV7-6 and TRBJ2-5; 15 nucleotides line up with TRBD2. The germline V gene encodes CDR1 SGHVS and CDR2 FNYEAQ. V trimming: 11 bases; J trimming: 5 bases; junction bases outside the gene matches: 6. This CDR3 spans 14 amino acids. CDR3 sequence (DNA): TGTGCCCACCGGACTAGCGGGGGGGTTGAGACCCAGTACTTC. Translating it yields CAHRTSGGVETQYF.

This clonotype has a count of ten or more. This chain connects TRBV20-1 to TRBJ1-4, with TRBD1 as a possible D gene (5 bases). Trimming removed 3 bases at V and 0 bases at J, with 8 bases between. Germline V CDR1 and CDR2: DFQATT, SNEGSKA (reference sequence). This CDR3 is 14 amino acids long. This CDR3 is CSARGGATNEKLFF. DNA for the CDR3: TGCAGTGCTAGGGGGGGTGCAACTAATGAAAAACTGTTTTTT.

The CDR3 coding sequence is TGTGCCAGCAGTTTATCTAGCGGGGGGGCCGGGGTCGATGAGCAGTACTTC. Its protein is CASSLSSGGAGVDEQYF. This chain joins TRBV7-9 and TRBJ2-7; the match to TRBD2 covers 12 bases. CDR3 length equals 17 residues. The V segment lost 6 bases and the J segment 7 bases; nucleotides outside the gene matches: 16. Per germline, CDR1 SEHNR and CDR2 FQNEAQ (reference sequence).

This clonotype occurred a few times. V usage is TRBV2 and J usage is TRBJ2-7; tentatively, D is TRBD1 (6 bases). The CDR3 spans 13 residues. The V and J ends lost 7 bases and 2 bases respectively, with 12 bases between them. Germline V gene sequence: CDR1 SNHLY, CDR2 FYNNEI. Here the CDR3 DNA reads TGTGCCAGCAAGGGGGACGGCACCTACGAGCAGTACTTC. Amino acid sequence: CASKGDGTYEQYF.

The V call is TRBV5-5, the J call TRBJ1-1, with 7 bases aligning to TRBD1. The V gene end was trimmed by 2 bases and the J gene end by 1 base; junction bases not matched to a gene: 20. CDR3 length: 20 residues. Germline CDR1 SGHKS, CDR2 YYEKEE (reference sequence). DNA of the CDR3: TGTGCCAGCAGCTTCCGGGCGGTCAGGGGGAACCTTAGGGGGAACACTGAAGCTTTCTTT. Residues: CASSFRAVRGNLRGNTEAFF.

The chain is built from TRBV7-2 and TRBJ2-5; possible D gene TRBD1, 6 bases. The assigned J gene may be wrong: the sequence end matches TRBJ2-7 better. Germline CDR1 is SGHTA and CDR2 is FQGNSA. The CDR3 totals 15 residues. In nucleotides, the CDR3 is TGTGCCAGCAGCACCTCCACAGGGTATTCCTACGAGCAGTACTTC. Translation gives CASSTSTGYSYEQYF.

The chain links TRBV30 to TRBJ1-1; possibly TRBD1 for D (6 bases). The CDR3 is 15 residues long. V was clipped by 8 bases and J by 2 bases, with 21 bases between them. Germline V lookup: CDR1 GTSNPN, CDR2 SVGIG (reference sequence). The CDR3 here is CAGSDSLLINTEAFF. CDR3 in DNA: TGTGCCGGCTCGGACAGCCTCTTAATAAACACTGAAGCTTTCTTT. Full variable domain (outside the CDR3, taken from reference TRBV30 and TRBJ1-1): SQTIHQWPATLVQPVGSPLSLECTVEGTSNPNLYWYRQAAGRGLQLLFYSVGIGQISSEVPQNLSASRPQDRQFILSSKKLLLSDSGFYLCAGSDSLLINTEAFFGQGTRLTVV.